Below are 8 T cell receptor beta chains sequenced from a single sample in a study of vaccination and CD4 T cells after COVID-19. Sequencing of the DNA from cultured CD4+ T cells was carried out with the Oncomine TCR Beta short-read assay. Genomic DNA extraction was carried out from cultured CD4+ T cells. MiXCR was run by TCRdb on the PCR reads, yielding one entry per CDR3 protein. The sample has 9,000 to 10,000 distinct CDR3 sequences, about 35% seen once. No antigen has been identified for these receptors. Treatment noted: roughly ten-day PBMC culture with coronavirus spike peptide pools or control peptides (ViraFEST assay). It was before the COVID-19 pandemic (2011-2018) that the unexposed donor's CD4+ T cells were collected. The sample taken for sequencing was CD4+ T cells from blood, cultured in vitro. Receptors originate from a human donor in good health.

This clonotype turned up a few times. This chain links TRBV7-8 with TRBJ2-1, with D possibly being TRBD1 (6 bases). Trimming removed 5 bases from V and 11 bases from J, with 10 bases in between. Germline V gene sequence: CDR1 SGHVS, CDR2 FQNEAQ. The CDR3 runs to 11 residues. CDR3 sequence reads: CASSPRDKQFF. The CDR3 nucleotides are TGTGCCAGCAGCCCCCGGGACAAGCAGTTCTTC.

This clonotype has only a few counts. The genes are TRBV27 and TRBJ1-1, with D maybe TRBD1 (5 bases). Trimming left V 6 bases short and J 9 bases short, with 17 bases between. Germline CDR1 reads MNHEY; CDR2 reads SMNVEV (reference sequence). The CDR3 is 13 residues long. DNA of the CDR3: TGTGCCAGCAGACAACCAACAGGACGGAAAGCTTTCTTT. Its protein is CASRQPTGRKAFF.

The J gene is TRBJ2-7, the V gene TRBV5-5, with unresolved D. Germline V gene sequence: CDR1 SGHKS, CDR2 YYEKEE (reference sequence). V shed 1 base and J shed 3 bases, with 8 bases lying between them. The CDR3 covers 13 residues. The DNA for the CDR3 is TGTGCCAGCAGCTTGTTACAAGACTACGAGCAGTACTTC. This translates into CASSLLQDYEQYF. Variable domain in full (rest from reference TRBV5-5 and TRBJ2-7): DAGVTQSPTHLIKTRGQQVTLRCSPISGHKSVSWYQQVLGQGPQFIFQYYEKEERGRGNFPDRFSARQFPNYSSELNVNALLLGDSALYLCASSLLQDYEQYFGPGTRLTVT.

This clonotype was counted between two and nine times. This chain uses TRBV6-2 or TRBV6-3 with TRBJ1-2; TRBD1 might be the D (6 bases). V dropped 6 bases and J dropped 6 bases, with 14 bases sitting between them. This CDR3 region has 13 residues. Germline CDR1 is MNHEY and CDR2 is SVGEGT. CDR3: CASSPRGGDGYTF. The CDR3 coding sequence is TGTGCCAGCAGCCCGAGAGGGGGAGATGGCTACACCTTC.

A few counts support this clonotype. The rearrangement joins TRBV20-1 to TRBJ1-5; no clear D gene. The V end was cut by 3 bases, the J end by 2 bases, with 20 bases between. Germline loops: CDR1 DFQATT, CDR2 SNEGSKA (reference sequence). There are 17 residues in the CDR3. In DNA, the CDR3 is TGCAGTGCTAGTGAGTATATAGGTTTGCTCGGCAATCAGCCCCAGCATTTT. Its translation is CSASEYIGLLGNQPQHF.

Written as DNA, the CDR3 is TGTGCCAGCAGTTACACCGCCTGGGATCACATTCAGTACTTC. Translation gives CASSYTAWDHIQYF. J is TRBJ2-4 and V is TRBV6-5; D unresolved. CDR3 length: 14 amino acids. Trimming shortened V by 2 bases and J by 8 bases, and 13 bases separated the two germline ends. From germline, CDR1 is MNHEY and CDR2 SVGAGI.

The chain has TRBV5-1 and TRBJ2-5; 8 bases line up with TRBD2. CDR3 length equals 14 residues. Germline CDR1 and CDR2: SGHRS and YFSETQ. V gave up 5 bases and J gave up 5 bases; unmatched junction bases: 8. The CDR3 DNA is TGCGCCAGCAGTCCCCGGGAGCGGGGGGAGACCCAGTACTTC. Its translation: CASSPRERGETQYF. Full variable domain (outside the CDR3, taken from reference TRBV5-1 and TRBJ2-5): KAGVTQTPRYLIKTRGQQVTLSCSPISGHRSVSWYQQTPGQGLQFLFEYFSETQRNKGNFPGRFSGRQFSNSRSEMNVSTLELGDSALYLCASSPRERGETQYFGPGTRLLVL.

There are a few counts of this clonotype. This chain joins TRBV7-9 and TRBJ2-5; 7 bases line up with TRBD2. Germline CDR1 SEHNR, CDR2 FQNEAQ (reference sequence). Trimming cost V 5 bases and J 5 bases; bases outside gene matches: 11. The CDR3 consists of 15 residues. The CDR3 loop is CASSRSGPRRETQYF. Here the CDR3 DNA reads TGTGCCAGCAGCCGTAGCGGGCCCCGGAGGGAGACCCAGTACTTC.